This TCR beta chain was observed in a study of neurological immune-mediated disorders. The time point denotes: technical triplicate 2. The cDNA was generated through 5'RACE incorporating 10-nucleotide random UMIs. One entry per CDR3 protein, called by TCRdb with MiXCR from the 5' RACE reads. The data show about 59,000 distinct CDR3 sequences, with about 25% seen just once and 4.6% held by the top ten. This clonotype was seen repeatedly, ten times or more. CDR3 length equals 13 residues. Germline assignment: CDR1 DFQATT and CDR2 SNEGSKA (reference sequence). V was clipped by 3 bases and J by 6 bases, with 14 bases between them.

Specimen: PBMCs. The receptor was isolated from a man aged 55 to 69 with HTLV-1-associated myelopathy (HAM/TSP). The chain couples TRBV20-1 to TRBJ2-5, with a weak D call TRBD1 (5 bases). This CDR3 is CSASTRVPKTQYF. For the CDR3, the DNA is TGCAGTGCTAGTACCAGGGTTCCAAAGACCCAGTACTTC.